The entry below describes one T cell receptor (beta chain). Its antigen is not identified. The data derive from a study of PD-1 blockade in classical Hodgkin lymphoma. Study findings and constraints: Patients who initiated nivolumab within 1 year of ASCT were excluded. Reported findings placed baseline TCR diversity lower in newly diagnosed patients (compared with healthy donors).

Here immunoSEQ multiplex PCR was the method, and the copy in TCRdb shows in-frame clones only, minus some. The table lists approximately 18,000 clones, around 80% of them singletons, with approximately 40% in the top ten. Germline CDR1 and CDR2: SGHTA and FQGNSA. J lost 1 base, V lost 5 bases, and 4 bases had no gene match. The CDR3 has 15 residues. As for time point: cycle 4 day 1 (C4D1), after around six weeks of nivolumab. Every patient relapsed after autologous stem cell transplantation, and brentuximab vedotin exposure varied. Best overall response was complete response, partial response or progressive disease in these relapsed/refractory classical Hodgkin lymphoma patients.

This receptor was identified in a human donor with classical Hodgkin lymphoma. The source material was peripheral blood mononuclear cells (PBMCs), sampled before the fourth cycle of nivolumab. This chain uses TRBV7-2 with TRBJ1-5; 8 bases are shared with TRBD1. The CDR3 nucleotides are TGTGCCAGCAGCCCCCGGACAGGGAGCAATCAGCCCCAGCATTTT. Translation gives CASSPRTGSNQPQHF.